The present T cell receptor (beta chain) was sequenced within a study of STAT5B mutations in CD4+ large granular lymphocyte leukemia. Study-wide background: Among healthy donors, a particular HLA allele went with more CDR3 'QG' motifs.

The CDR3 covers 12 residues. Germline CDR1 MNHEY, CDR2 SVGAGI. Trimming pared 5 bases from V and 9 bases from J, leaving 13 bases between. TCRdb keeps only in-frame clones here, not all; method: immunoSEQ multiplex PCR. Of about 20,000 clones in the sample, around 70% were seen once. The chain couples TRBV6-5 to TRBJ1-1, with D possibly being TRBD1 (6 bases). Sequencing input: CD4+ T cells from blood buffy coats. This receptor was identified in a human donor in good health. CDR3 in DNA: TGTGCCAGCAGTGAATCAGGGGCGCAAGCTTTCTTT. Translated: CASSESGAQAFF.